The 23 T cell receptor beta chains below were found in one sample sequenced in a study of blood T cell repertoires in COVID-19. The protocol was immunoSEQ multiplex PCR, while the TCRdb copy is restricted to in-frame clones and leaves out a portion. Seen here are 100,000 or so clones, roughly 90% observed once, and the top ten hold around 5.7%. Specimen: peripheral blood. The receptors were sampled from a man aged 70-80 years with acute or convalescent COVID-19.

The V call is TRBV7-8, the J call TRBJ2-7; 9 bases fit TRBD2. The length of the CDR3 is 16 residues. Losses at the gene ends were 1 base for V and 0 bases for J; bases not matched to a gene: 4. CDR1 and CDR2 (germline): SGHVS, FQNEAQ. The CDR3 loop is CASSLVAGAASYEQYF. CDR3 DNA sequence: TGTGCCAGCAGCTTAGTAGCGGGGGCTGCCTCCTACGAGCAGTACTTC.

This clone is a singleton in its sample. The J gene is TRBJ2-1, the V gene TRBV27; 9 nucleotides line up with TRBD1. Trimming took 11 bases from V and 2 from J; bases not matched to a gene: 10. The CDR3 has 15 residues. Germline-derived CDR1 and CDR2 are MNHEY and SMNVEV (reference sequence). Here the CDR3 reads CAALIGTGTYNEQFF. The CDR3 nucleotides are TGTGCCGCCCTGATCGGGACAGGGACCTACAATGAGCAGTTCTTC.

The V gene is TRBV7-9, the J gene TRBJ1-1, with 7 bases identical to TRBD1. Per the germline V gene, CDR1 is SEHNR and CDR2 is FQNEAQ (reference sequence). Trimming removed 5 bases from V and 1 base from J; junction bases left unmatched: 4. This CDR3 is 14 amino acids long. This CDR3 reads CASSQNRGNTEAFF. The CDR3 DNA reads TGTGCCAGCAGCCAAAACAGGGGGAACACTGAAGCTTTCTTT.

The chain uses TRBV20-1 and TRBJ1-4; D might be TRBD1 (6 bases). With 6 bases removed from V and 6 bases from J, the gap between germline ends came to 8 bases. From germline, CDR1 is DFQATT and CDR2 SNEGSKA (reference sequence). This CDR3 region has 11 residues. The CDR3 region has the DNA TGCAGTGCGGGGGCGGATGAAAAACTGTTTTTT. Translated: CSAGADEKLFF.

The chain recombines TRBV7-2 with TRBJ2-3, with TRBD1 matching 9 bases. Germline V gives CDR1 SGHTA, CDR2 FQGNSA. CDR3 length equals 15 residues. Trimming removed 4 bases from V and 2 bases from J; junction bases left unmatched: 4. CDR3 in amino acids: CASSSRTGATDTQYF. Written as DNA, the CDR3 is TGTGCCAGCAGCTCACGGACAGGGGCCACAGATACGCAGTATTTT.

The rearrangement joins TRBV2 to TRBJ2-7; D possibly corresponds to TRBD2 (6 bases). Germline V gene sequence: CDR1 SNHLY, CDR2 FYNNEI. The CDR3 is made up of 14 amino acids. V dropped 6 bases and J dropped 3 bases, with 15 bases sitting between them. The CDR3 protein is CASSAGDFIYEQYF. For the CDR3, the DNA is TGTGCCAGCAGCGCTGGGGACTTCATCTACGAGCAGTACTTC. The full variable domain, with the rest looked up from reference TRBV2 and TRBJ2-7, is EPEVTQTPSHQVTQMGQEVILRCVPISNHLYFYWYRQILGQKVEFLVSFYNNEISEKSEIFDDQFSVERPDGSNFTLKIRSTKLEDSAMYFCASSAGDFIYEQYFGPGTRLTVT.

This clone has only one observation. The chain joins TRBV27 to TRBJ1-5; no reliable D call. Trimming shortened V by 5 bases and J by 0 bases, and 11 bases separated the two germline ends. Germline V lookup: CDR1 MNHEY, CDR2 SMNVEV (reference sequence). CDR3 length: 15 amino acids. In nucleotides, the CDR3 is TGTGCCAGCAGTCCCTGGGCGAATAGCAATCAGCCCCAGCATTTT. Encoded protein: CASSPWANSNQPQHF.

The chain combines TRBV7-9 with TRBJ1-6; D uncertain. CDR1 and CDR2 (germline): SEHNR, FQNEAQ (reference sequence). The CDR3 is made up of 15 amino acids. Trimming removed 3 bases from V and 9 bases from J, with 15 bases in between. The CDR3 region has the DNA TGTGCCAGCAGCTTGAGCGGCAGGTTCGGTTCACCCCTCCACTTT. Translating it yields CASSLSGRFGSPLHF. Looking up the rest from reference TRBV7-9 and TRBJ1-6 gives the full variable domain: DTGVSQNPRHKITKRGQNVTFRCDPISEHNRLYWYRQTLGQGPEFLTYFQNEAQLEKSRLLSDRFSAERPKGSFSTLEIQRTEQGDSAMYLCASSLSGRFGSPLHFGNGTRLTVT.

The J gene is TRBJ1-5, the V gene TRBV7-2, with D unclear. The CDR3 has 13 residues. V gave up 5 bases and J gave up 3 bases, with 8 bases separating them. Germline lookup yields CDR1 SGHTA and CDR2 FQGNSA. The CDR3 reads CASSPLINQPQHF. The DNA for the CDR3 is TGTGCCAGCAGCCCTTTAATCAATCAGCCCCAGCATTTT. Supplemented by reference TRBV7-2 and TRBJ1-5, the full variable domain reads GAGVSQSPSNKVTEKGKDVELRCDPISGHTALYWYRQSLGQGLEFLIYFQGNSAPDKSGLPSDRFSAERTGGSVSTLTIQRTQQEDSAVYLCASSPLINQPQHFGDGTRLSIL.

This chain connects TRBV30 to TRBJ1-6, with TRBD1 matching over 8 bases. Germline V gene data show CDR1 as GTSNPN and CDR2 as SVGIG (reference sequence). CDR3 length: 15 amino acids. With V trimmed by 4 bases and J by 4 bases, 6 bases remained unmatched. CDR3 sequence: CAWTTGGLYNSPLHF. The CDR3 DNA is TGTGCCTGGACCACAGGGGGATTGTATAATTCACCCCTCCACTTT.

The chain uses TRBV7-2 and TRBJ2-7, with no clear D. In germline, CDR1 is SGHTA, CDR2 FQGNSA. V lost 3 bases to trimming and J lost 3 bases, with 9 bases between them. This CDR3 comprises 13 residues. The CDR3 spells CASSFDTLYEQYF. CDR3 in DNA: TGTGCCAGCAGCTTCGACACCCTCTACGAGCAGTACTTC.

The gene calls are TRBV10-3 and TRBJ2-2; no clear D gene. This CDR3 is built from 13 residues. CDR1 and CDR2 from the germline V gene are ENHRY and SYGVKD. The V and J ends lost 8 bases and 3 bases respectively, with 10 bases between them. Here the CDR3 DNA reads TGTGCCATCTCCCTCGAGTACACCGGGGAGCTGTTTTTT. This encodes CAISLEYTGELFF.

The chain is built from TRBV9 and TRBJ2-7, with 8 bases lining up with TRBD1. Germline CDR1 is SGDLS and CDR2 is YYNGEE. The trim removed 3 bases at V and 3 bases at J, leaving 5 bases unmatched. The CDR3 runs 14 residues. DNA for the CDR3: TGTGCCAGCAGCGACCGGACAGGGAGCTACGAGCAGTACTTC. As protein: CASSDRTGSYEQYF.

The genes are TRBV2 and TRBJ2-1, with TRBD1 matching 12 bases. The V and J ends lost 10 bases and 10 bases, in that order; junction bases with no gene match: 14. Germline CDR1 SNHLY, CDR2 FYNNEI. The CDR3 has 15 residues. CDR3 amino acids: CATNPGTGGRKEQFF. In nucleotides, the CDR3 is TGTGCCACCAACCCCGGGACAGGGGGCAGGAAGGAGCAGTTCTTC.

The rearrangement uses TRBV5-1 and TRBJ1-4; D might be TRBD1 (5 bases). This CDR3 comprises 15 residues. Trimming took 2 bases from V and 3 from J, leaving 11 bases between them. Germline V CDR1 and CDR2: SGHRS, YFSETQ. For the CDR3, the DNA is TGCGCCAGCAGCTTAATGCAGGGCTCTAATGAAAAACTGTTTTTT. It is translated as CASSLMQGSNEKLFF.

The chain recombines TRBV30 with TRBJ2-7, with unresolved D. The V gene lost 2 bases and the J gene lost 4 bases, with 15 bases spanning the gap. This CDR3 has 14 amino acids. Germline V gene sequence: CDR1 GTSNPN, CDR2 SVGIG (reference sequence). The CDR3 nucleotides are TGTGCCTGGAGTCGGTCGAATGCCCCATACGAGCAGTACTTC. This codes for CAWSRSNAPYEQYF.

This clone was recorded only once. The chain is built from TRBV12-3 or TRBV12-4 and TRBJ2-3, with a possible D match to TRBD2 (5 bases). Trimming stripped 10 bases from V and 4 bases from J, with 15 bases between. The CDR3 extends over 13 amino acids. CDR3 DNA: TGTGCCACCGGCTTGAGGGTTCCAGATACGCAGTATTTT. Residues: CATGLRVPDTQYF.

This chain links TRBV19 with TRBJ1-4, with unresolved D. Germline lookup yields CDR1 LNHDA and CDR2 SQIVND (reference sequence). The CDR3 runs 16 residues. The germline V and J ends were trimmed by 7 bases and 8 bases, with 23 bases remaining between them. DNA of the CDR3: TGTGCCAGTACCCGACTCGGGCGGGAAGTAGGGGAAAAACTGTTTTTT. Protein sequence: CASTRLGREVGEKLFF. The whole variable domain, filled in from reference TRBV19 and TRBJ1-4, reads DGGITQSPKYLFRKEGQNVTLSCEQNLNHDAMYWYRQDPGQGLRLIYYSQIVNDFQKGDIAEGYSVSREKKESFPLTVTSAQKNPTAFYLCASTRLGREVGEKLFFGSGTQLSVL.

The chain carries TRBV7-6 and TRBJ1-1, with TRBD1 as a possible D gene (5 bases). Germline V gene lookup returns CDR1 SGHVS and CDR2 FNYEAQ. V was shortened by 2 bases and J by 0 bases, with 19 bases between the two germline ends. CDR3 size: 18 residues. CDR3 bases: TGTGCCAGCAGCTTAAGGGGTGGTGGTCAATTTATGAACACTGAAGCTTTCTTT. Translating it yields CASSLRGGGQFMNTEAFF.

The J gene is TRBJ2-1, the V gene TRBV4-1; 9 bases map to TRBD2. The germline CDR1 and CDR2 sequences are MGHRA and YSYEKL. This CDR3 region has 16 residues. V was clipped by 0 bases and J by 4 bases; unmatched bases: 4. Here the CDR3 DNA reads TGCGCCAGCAGCCAAGAATGGCGGGGGGGATACAATGAGCAGTTCTTC. Amino acid sequence: CASSQEWRGGYNEQFF.

CDR3 sequence reads: CASRQSGVHNEQFF. The CDR3 DNA is TGTGCCAGCAGACAGAGCGGGGTCCACAATGAGCAGTTCTTC. V gene TRBV6-4 combines with J gene TRBJ2-1; TRBD2 matches at 7 bases. The CDR3 is 14 residues long. V lost 6 bases to trimming and J lost 5 bases; unmatched junction nucleotides: 7. The germline V gene encodes CDR1 MRHNA and CDR2 SNTAGT.

This clone was counted between two and nine times. Other DNA sequences in this sample translate to the same CDR3. The chain combines TRBV28 with TRBJ1-2, with D unresolved. The CDR3 covers 12 residues. Germline V gives CDR1 MDHEN, CDR2 SYDVKM. V lost 3 bases to trimming and J lost 3 bases, with 5 bases between them. For the CDR3, the DNA is TGTGCCAGCAGTTTTCCAGACTATGGCTACACCTTC. Its protein is CASSFPDYGYTF.

The V call is TRBV5-6, the J call TRBJ1-2; TRBD1 matches 7 bases. V lost 1 base and J lost 4; bases outside the gene matches: 10. The CDR3 contains 16 residues. CDR1 is SGHDT, CDR2 YYEEEE, per germline. The CDR3 DNA sequence: TGTGCCAGCAGCTTGCTAGGGACAGAGTCCCTCTATGGCTACACCTTC. It specifies CASSLLGTESLYGYTF.